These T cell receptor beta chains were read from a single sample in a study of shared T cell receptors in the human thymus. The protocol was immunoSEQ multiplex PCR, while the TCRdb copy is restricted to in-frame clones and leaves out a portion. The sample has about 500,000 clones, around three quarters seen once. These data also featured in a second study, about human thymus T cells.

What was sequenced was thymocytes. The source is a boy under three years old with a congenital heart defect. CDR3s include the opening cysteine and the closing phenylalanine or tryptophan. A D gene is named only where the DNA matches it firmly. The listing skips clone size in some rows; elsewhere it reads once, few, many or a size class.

CDR3nt: TGTGCCAGCAGCTCTACGGGACAGGGCCCTTTTTTGTTAGGTGAAGCTTTCTTT
CDR3aa: CASSSTGQGPFLLGEAFF
j_gene: TRBJ1-1
v_gene: TRBV5-8
abundance: NA
d_gene: TRBD1

CDR3nt: TGTGCCAGCAGCACCTGGACTAGCGGGAGGGGGCAAGAGACCCAGTACTTC
CDR3aa: CASSTWTSGRGQETQYF
j_gene: TRBJ2-5
v_gene: TRBV5-4
abundance: NA
d_gene: TRBD2

CDR3nt: TGTGCCAGCAGCTTGCGGCCAGCGGGAGATGAGCAGTTCTTC
CDR3aa: CASSLRPAGDEQFF
j_gene: TRBJ2-1
v_gene: TRBV5-4
abundance: NA
d_gene: TRBD2

CDR3nt: TGTGCCAGCAAAACAGGGTGGAGAACCGGGGAGCTGTTTTTT
CDR3aa: CASKTGWRTGELFF
j_gene: TRBJ2-2
v_gene: TRBV6-6
abundance: NA
d_gene: NA

CDR3nt: TGTGCCAGCAGCTCGGGCCGGGGAGGGGAGCTGTTTTTT
CDR3aa: CASSSGRGGELFF
j_gene: TRBJ2-2
v_gene: TRBV7-8
abundance: NA
d_gene: NA

CDR3nt: TGTGCCAGCAGTCCGCTTACAGGTCGTGGCAATCAGCCCCAGCATTTT
CDR3aa: CASSPLTGRGNQPQHF
j_gene: TRBJ1-5
v_gene: TRBV27
abundance: few
d_gene: NA

CDR3nt: TGTGCCAGTAGTCCCTCCCGACAGGGTGGGCAACCAACTAATGAAAAACTGTTTTTT
CDR3aa: CASSPSRQGGQPTNEKLFF
j_gene: TRBJ1-4
v_gene: TRBV19
abundance: NA
d_gene: TRBD1

CDR3nt: TGTGCCAGCAGCCACCCTCTAGATAGGGGGCACGAGCAGTACTTC
CDR3aa: CASSHPLDRGHEQYF
j_gene: TRBJ2-7
v_gene: TRBV14
abundance: NA
d_gene: TRBD1

CDR3nt: TGTGCCACCAGCAGGGAGGGACTAGCCGAGGGGGAAGAGACCCAGTACTTC
CDR3aa: CATSREGLAEGEETQYF
j_gene: TRBJ2-5
v_gene: TRBV15
abundance: NA
d_gene: TRBD2

CDR3nt: TGCAGTGTAGCCCAAGAGACCCAGTACTTC
CDR3aa: CSVAQETQYF
j_gene: TRBJ2-5
v_gene: TRBV20-1
abundance: once
d_gene: NA

CDR3nt: TGCGCCAGCAGCCAAGATCGCGCAGGGGTTGGCGAGCAGTACTTC
CDR3aa: CASSQDRAGVGEQYF
j_gene: TRBJ2-7
v_gene: TRBV4-3
abundance: NA
d_gene: NA

CDR3nt: TGTGCCAGCACAAAGGGACTCACAATCACAGATACGCAGTATTTT
CDR3aa: CASTKGLTITDTQYF
j_gene: TRBJ2-3
v_gene: TRBV2
abundance: NA
d_gene: NA

CDR3nt: TGCGCCAGCAGCCTAGATAACAGGGGTTTGGGAGAAAAACTGTTTTTT
CDR3aa: CASSLDNRGLGEKLFF
j_gene: TRBJ1-4
v_gene: TRBV4-1
abundance: NA
d_gene: TRBD1

CDR3nt: TGCGCCAGCAGCCCTCAGACAGGGTCGGATAACGAGCAGTACTTC
CDR3aa: CASSPQTGSDNEQYF
j_gene: TRBJ2-7
v_gene: TRBV5-1
abundance: NA
d_gene: TRBD1

CDR3nt: TGCGCCAGCAGCCAAGATCTGGAGCGGATCACCGGGGAGCTGTTTTTT
CDR3aa: CASSQDLERITGELFF
j_gene: TRBJ2-2
v_gene: TRBV4-3
abundance: NA
d_gene: NA

CDR3nt: TGTGCCAGCAGTTTCCAGGGTAACTATGGCTACACCTTC
CDR3aa: CASSFQGNYGYTF
j_gene: TRBJ1-2
v_gene: TRBV27
abundance: NA
d_gene: NA

CDR3nt: TGTGCCAGCAGTACCGACAGGGGGTATGGCTACACCTTC
CDR3aa: CASSTDRGYGYTF
j_gene: TRBJ1-2
v_gene: TRBV6-5
abundance: NA
d_gene: TRBD1

CDR3nt: TGTGCCAGCAGCCAAGATCAAGCGGCCCTCGGTGAGCAGTTCTTC
CDR3aa: CASSQDQAALGEQFF
j_gene: TRBJ2-1
v_gene: TRBV4-2
abundance: NA
d_gene: NA

CDR3nt: TGTGCCAGCAGCTTGCCACCCCGGGGCGGGAGTGGCACAGATACGCAGTATTTT
CDR3aa: CASSLPPRGGSGTDTQYF
j_gene: TRBJ2-3
v_gene: TRBV5-6
abundance: once
d_gene: TRBD2

CDR3nt: TGCGCCAGCAGCTCAAGACAGGGTAGGTCTGGGGCCAACGTCCTGACTTTC
CDR3aa: CASSSRQGRSGANVLTF
j_gene: TRBJ2-6
v_gene: TRBV5-1
abundance: few
d_gene: TRBD1

CDR3nt: TGTGCCAGCAGCTATCGGGACAGCTACGAGCAGTACTTC
CDR3aa: CASSYRDSYEQYF
j_gene: TRBJ2-7
v_gene: TRBV5-6
abundance: NA
d_gene: TRBD1

CDR3nt: TGTGCCACCAGCAGGGAACAGGGGGCCCCCTACGAGCAGTACTTC
CDR3aa: CATSREQGAPYEQYF
j_gene: TRBJ2-7
v_gene: TRBV15
abundance: NA
d_gene: TRBD1

CDR3nt: TGTGCCAGCAGCCCGTGGGAGAGCAGCGGGAGGGACACCGGGGAGCTGTTTTTT
CDR3aa: CASSPWESSGRDTGELFF
j_gene: TRBJ2-2
v_gene: TRBV11-2
abundance: NA
d_gene: TRBD2

CDR3nt: TGCAGCGTTGTCCCGGGAGGCTCCTACGAGCAGTACTTC
CDR3aa: CSVVPGGSYEQYF
j_gene: TRBJ2-7
v_gene: TRBV29-1
abundance: NA
d_gene: TRBD2

CDR3nt: TGCAGCGTTCAAGCGGGAAGCACAGATACGCAGTATTTT
CDR3aa: CSVQAGSTDTQYF
j_gene: TRBJ2-3
v_gene: TRBV29-1
abundance: few
d_gene: TRBD2

CDR3nt: TGTGCCAGCAGCGCGACTAGCGCGGATTACAATGAGCAGTTCTTC
CDR3aa: CASSATSADYNEQFF
j_gene: TRBJ2-1
v_gene: TRBV9
abundance: NA
d_gene: TRBD2

CDR3nt: TGTGCCAGCACAGAAGGGACTCCCGGCCGTAACAATGAGCAGTTCTTC
CDR3aa: CASTEGTPGRNNEQFF
j_gene: TRBJ2-1
v_gene: TRBV25-1
abundance: NA
d_gene: NA

CDR3nt: TGCAGCGTTCAGACTAGCGGGAGGGCCGGCTACAATGAGCAGTTCTTC
CDR3aa: CSVQTSGRAGYNEQFF
j_gene: TRBJ2-1
v_gene: TRBV29-1
abundance: NA
d_gene: TRBD2

CDR3nt: TGTGCCTGGAGGGGCGATCTGCGCCTCACAGATACGCAGTATTTT
CDR3aa: CAWRGDLRLTDTQYF
j_gene: TRBJ2-3
v_gene: TRBV30
abundance: once
d_gene: NA

CDR3nt: TGTGCCAGCAGCTTCCCCGGACAGGGGGCTTCGGAGACCCAGTACTTC
CDR3aa: CASSFPGQGASETQYF
j_gene: TRBJ2-5
v_gene: TRBV5-4
abundance: NA
d_gene: TRBD1

CDR3nt: TGCGCCAGCAGCTTGGCGGGAGGGCAGGCCGAGCAGTACTTC
CDR3aa: CASSLAGGQAEQYF
j_gene: TRBJ2-7
v_gene: TRBV5-1
abundance: NA
d_gene: TRBD2

CDR3nt: TGCAGCGCGGACAGGGGCTACGAGCAGTACTTC
CDR3aa: CSADRGYEQYF
j_gene: TRBJ2-7
v_gene: TRBV20-1
abundance: NA
d_gene: TRBD1

CDR3nt: TGCAGCGCCGTCGGGGACAGTAAAAACACTGAAGCTTTCTTT
CDR3aa: CSAVGDSKNTEAFF
j_gene: TRBJ1-1
v_gene: TRBV29-1
abundance: NA
d_gene: TRBD1

CDR3nt: TGTGCCAGCAGTTCCCGGACAGGCGGCAAAAACATTCAGTACTTC
CDR3aa: CASSSRTGGKNIQYF
j_gene: TRBJ2-4
v_gene: TRBV27
abundance: once
d_gene: TRBD1

CDR3nt: TGCGCCAGCAGCCCCTACGGACTAGGGGCAAGAGATACGCAGTATTTT
CDR3aa: CASSPYGLGARDTQYF
j_gene: TRBJ2-3
v_gene: TRBV4-3
abundance: NA
d_gene: TRBD2

CDR3nt: TGTGCCAGCAGTGAAGCGGCGCCCCCAGGATACGAGCAGTACTTC
CDR3aa: CASSEAAPPGYEQYF
j_gene: TRBJ2-7
v_gene: TRBV2
abundance: NA
d_gene: NA

CDR3nt: TGTGCCAGCAAGATAAGTACGCCCGACACCTACGAGCAGTACTTC
CDR3aa: CASKISTPDTYEQYF
j_gene: TRBJ2-7
v_gene: TRBV2
abundance: few
d_gene: NA

CDR3nt: TGTGCCACCAGCGGCCCTGTGGGGCAGGGATCTAACTATGGCTACACCTTC
CDR3aa: CATSGPVGQGSNYGYTF
j_gene: TRBJ1-2
v_gene: TRBV15
abundance: few
d_gene: NA

CDR3nt: TGTGCCAGCAGCTTAGAAAGGCCGGGACTAGCGACCTCCTACGAGCAGTACTTC
CDR3aa: CASSLERPGLATSYEQYF
j_gene: TRBJ2-7
v_gene: TRBV11-2
abundance: NA
d_gene: TRBD2

CDR3nt: TGTGCCAGCAGCTTTCGGAAAAGGGAGGCTGGAAACACCATATATTTT
CDR3aa: CASSFRKREAGNTIYF
j_gene: TRBJ1-3
v_gene: TRBV7-8
abundance: NA
d_gene: NA

CDR3nt: TGTGCCAGCCCGAGGAGGGACAGGGCCTTGAGCAATCAGCCCCAGCATTTT
CDR3aa: CASPRRDRALSNQPQHF
j_gene: TRBJ1-5
v_gene: TRBV11-2
abundance: NA
d_gene: TRBD1

CDR3nt: TGTGCCAGCAGTTCTAATACAGGGGGAAATGGAAACACCATATATTTT
CDR3aa: CASSSNTGGNGNTIYF
j_gene: TRBJ1-3
v_gene: TRBV6-5
abundance: NA
d_gene: TRBD1

CDR3nt: TGTGCCAGTAGTACAGGGGTAGGCTACACCTTC
CDR3aa: CASSTGVGYTF
j_gene: TRBJ1-2
v_gene: TRBV19
abundance: few
d_gene: NA

CDR3nt: TGTGCCAGTAGTACGACAGGGACCGGGGAGCTGTTTTTT
CDR3aa: CASSTTGTGELFF
j_gene: TRBJ2-2
v_gene: TRBV19
abundance: NA
d_gene: TRBD1

CDR3nt: TGCAGCGTTGAGGGACCGGGGGATCGGGCCTACGAGCAGTACTTC
CDR3aa: CSVEGPGDRAYEQYF
j_gene: TRBJ2-7
v_gene: TRBV29-1
abundance: NA
d_gene: NA

CDR3nt: TGTGCCAGCAGGGGGACCGAGACAGGGCCAGAGACCCAGTACTTC
CDR3aa: CASRGTETGPETQYF
j_gene: TRBJ2-5
v_gene: TRBV13
abundance: NA
d_gene: TRBD1

CDR3nt: TGTGCCAGCAGCTTTCCCCGGACTAGCGGGAGAACCGAGCAGTACTTC
CDR3aa: CASSFPRTSGRTEQYF
j_gene: TRBJ2-7
v_gene: TRBV7-9
abundance: NA
d_gene: TRBD2

CDR3nt: TGCGCCAGCAGCCAAGATCGGGTCAGGGGCAAGCAGCCCCAGCATTTT
CDR3aa: CASSQDRVRGKQPQHF
j_gene: TRBJ1-5
v_gene: TRBV4-3
abundance: NA
d_gene: NA

CDR3nt: TGTGCCAGCAGTTTGGGACAGGGGAAAAATCAGCCCCAGCATTTT
CDR3aa: CASSLGQGKNQPQHF
j_gene: TRBJ1-5
v_gene: TRBV27
abundance: NA
d_gene: TRBD1

CDR3nt: TGTGCCAGCAGCCCTTACAGCTATGGCTACACCTTC
CDR3aa: CASSPYSYGYTF
j_gene: TRBJ1-2
v_gene: TRBV7-9
abundance: NA
d_gene: NA

CDR3nt: TGTGCCATCAGTGAGCCTGGGGTGGCCACTAGCGGAAACACCGGGGAGCTGTTTTTT
CDR3aa: CAISEPGVATSGNTGELFF
j_gene: TRBJ2-2
v_gene: TRBV10-3
abundance: NA
d_gene: TRBD2

CDR3nt: TGCGCCAGCAGCTTGTTCGGTCGGGCAACTAATGAAAAACTGTTTTTT
CDR3aa: CASSLFGRATNEKLFF
j_gene: TRBJ1-4
v_gene: TRBV5-1
abundance: NA
d_gene: NA

CDR3nt: TGTGCCAGCAGCTCCCAGGGGACAGGCTTCGACTCTGGGGCCAACGTCCTGACTTTC
CDR3aa: CASSSQGTGFDSGANVLTF
j_gene: TRBJ2-6
v_gene: TRBV7-4
abundance: once
d_gene: TRBD1